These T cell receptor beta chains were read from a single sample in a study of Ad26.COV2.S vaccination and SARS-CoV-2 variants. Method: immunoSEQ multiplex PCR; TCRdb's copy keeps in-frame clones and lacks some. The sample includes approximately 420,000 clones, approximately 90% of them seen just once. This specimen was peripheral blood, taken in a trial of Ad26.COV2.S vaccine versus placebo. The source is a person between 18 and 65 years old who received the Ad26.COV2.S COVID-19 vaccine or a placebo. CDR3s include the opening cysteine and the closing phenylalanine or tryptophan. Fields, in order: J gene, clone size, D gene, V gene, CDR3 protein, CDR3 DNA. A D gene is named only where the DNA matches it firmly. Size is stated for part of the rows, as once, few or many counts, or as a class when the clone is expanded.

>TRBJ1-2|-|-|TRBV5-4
CASTTGRHNYGYTF
TGTGCCAGCACCACGGGCAGGCATAACTATGGCTACACCTTC
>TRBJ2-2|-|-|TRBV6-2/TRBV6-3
CASSYGENTGELFF
TGTGCCAGCAGTTACGGCGAAAACACCGGGGAGCTGTTTTTT
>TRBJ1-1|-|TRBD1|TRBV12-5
CASGPGTGTNTEAFF
TGTGCTAGTGGTCCCGGGACAGGGACGAACACTGAAGCTTTCTTT
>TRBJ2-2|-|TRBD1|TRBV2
CASSQDREFYTGELFF
TGTGCCAGCAGTCAGGACAGGGAATTTTACACCGGGGAGCTGTTTTTT
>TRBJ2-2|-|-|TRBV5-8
CASGPQDTGELFF
TGTGCCAGCGGACCACAGGACACCGGGGAGCTGTTTTTT
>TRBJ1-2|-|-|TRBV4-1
CASSQDSYGYTF
TGCGCCAGCAGTCAGGACAGCTATGGCTACACCTTC
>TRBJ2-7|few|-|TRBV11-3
CATARRGSRSYEQYF
TGTGCCACCGCCAGAAGGGGATCCAGATCCTACGAGCAGTACTTC
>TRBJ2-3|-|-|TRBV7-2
CASSPRAPDTQYF
TGTGCCAGCAGCCCCCGGGCCCCAGATACGCAGTATTTT
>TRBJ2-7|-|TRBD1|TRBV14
CASSPGTGTEQYF
TGTGCCAGCAGCCCGGGGACAGGGACCGAGCAGTACTTC
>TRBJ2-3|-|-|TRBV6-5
CASRRGSTDTQYF
TGTGCCAGCAGGAGGGGATCCACAGATACGCAGTATTTT
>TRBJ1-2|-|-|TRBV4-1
CASSASYFYGYTF
TGCGCCAGCAGCGCATCTTACTTCTATGGCTACACCTTC
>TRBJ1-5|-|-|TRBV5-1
CASSLEAGGGNQPQHF
TGCGCCAGCAGCTTGGAGGCTGGGGGGGGCAATCAGCCCCAGCATTTT
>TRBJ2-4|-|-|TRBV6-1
CASSAQTAIAKNIQYF
TGTGCCAGCAGTGCCCAGACCGCTATAGCCAAAAACATTCAGTACTTC
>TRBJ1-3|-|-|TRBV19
CASSIVATSGNTIYF
TGTGCCAGTAGTATAGTCGCGACCTCTGGAAACACCATATATTTT
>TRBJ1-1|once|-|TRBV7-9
CASSLGNANTEAFF
TGTGCCAGCAGCTTAGGGAACGCGAACACTGAAGCTTTCTTT
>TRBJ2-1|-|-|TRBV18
CASSRVNNEQFF
TGTGCCAGCTCCCGTGTAAACAATGAGCAGTTCTTC
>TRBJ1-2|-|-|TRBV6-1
CASSEEARWLDGYTF
TGTGCCAGCAGTGAAGAGGCGCGTTGGTTGGATGGCTACACCTTC
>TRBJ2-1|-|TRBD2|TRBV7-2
CASSLAGGTEVYNEQFF
TGTGCCAGCAGCTTAGCGGGGGGGACCGAAGTTTACAATGAGCAGTTCTTC